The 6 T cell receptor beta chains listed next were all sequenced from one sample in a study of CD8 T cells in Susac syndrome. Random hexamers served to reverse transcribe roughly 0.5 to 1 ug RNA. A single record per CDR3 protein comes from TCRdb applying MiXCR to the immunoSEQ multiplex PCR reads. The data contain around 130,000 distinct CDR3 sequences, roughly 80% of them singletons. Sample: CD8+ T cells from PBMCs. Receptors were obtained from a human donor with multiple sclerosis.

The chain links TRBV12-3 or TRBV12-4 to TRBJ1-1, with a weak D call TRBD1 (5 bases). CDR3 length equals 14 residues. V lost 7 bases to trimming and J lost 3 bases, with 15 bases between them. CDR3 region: CASTPLGGDTEAFF. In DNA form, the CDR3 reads TGTGCCAGCACCCCCCTCGGGGGGGACACTGAAGCTTTCTTT.

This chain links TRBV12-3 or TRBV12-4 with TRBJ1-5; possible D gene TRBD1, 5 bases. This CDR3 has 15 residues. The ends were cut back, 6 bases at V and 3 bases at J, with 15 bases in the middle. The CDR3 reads CASSNGGSYNQPQHF. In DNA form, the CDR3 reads TGTGCCAGCAGCAATGGGGGGTCGTACAATCAGCCCCAGCATTTT.

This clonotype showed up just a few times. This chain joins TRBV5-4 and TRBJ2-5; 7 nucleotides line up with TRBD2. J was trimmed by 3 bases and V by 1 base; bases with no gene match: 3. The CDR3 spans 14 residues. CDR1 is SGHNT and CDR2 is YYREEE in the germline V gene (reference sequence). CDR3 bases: TGTGCCAGCAGCTTGTATGCGGGAGAAGAGACCCAGTACTTC. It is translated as CASSLYAGEETQYF.

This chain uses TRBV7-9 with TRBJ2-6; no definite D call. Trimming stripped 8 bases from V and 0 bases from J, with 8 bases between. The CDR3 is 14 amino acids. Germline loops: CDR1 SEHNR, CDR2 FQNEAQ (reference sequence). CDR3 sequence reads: CASGPPSGANVLTF. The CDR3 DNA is TGTGCCAGCGGTCCGCCCTCTGGGGCCAACGTCCTGACTTTC.

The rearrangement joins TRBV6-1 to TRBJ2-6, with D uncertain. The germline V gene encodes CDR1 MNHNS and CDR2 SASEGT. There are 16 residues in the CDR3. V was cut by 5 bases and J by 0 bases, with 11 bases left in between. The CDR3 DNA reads TGTGCCAGCAGTAGACGGGTTTACTCTGGGGCCAACGTCCTGACTTTC. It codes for CASSRRVYSGANVLTF.

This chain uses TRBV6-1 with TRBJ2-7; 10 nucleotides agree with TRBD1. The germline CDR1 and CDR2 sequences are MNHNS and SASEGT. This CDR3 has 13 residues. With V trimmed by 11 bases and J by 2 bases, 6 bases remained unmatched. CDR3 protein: CAAGGQGPYEQYF. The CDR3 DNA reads TGTGCCGCGGGGGGACAGGGGCCCTACGAGCAGTACTTC.